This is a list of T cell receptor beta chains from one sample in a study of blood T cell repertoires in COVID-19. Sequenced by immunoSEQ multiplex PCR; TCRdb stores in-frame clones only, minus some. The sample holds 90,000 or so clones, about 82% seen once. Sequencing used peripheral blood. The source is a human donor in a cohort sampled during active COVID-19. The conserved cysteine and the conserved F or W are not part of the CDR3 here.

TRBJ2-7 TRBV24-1 ATSDSRTGGYEQY
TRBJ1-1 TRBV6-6 ASSYGTGPAEAF
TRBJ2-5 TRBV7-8 ASSLERRPGETQY
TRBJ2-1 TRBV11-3 ASSFGSGDYNEQF
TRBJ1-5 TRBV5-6 ASSRGLGGNQPQH
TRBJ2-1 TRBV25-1 ASSDGGKGDEQF
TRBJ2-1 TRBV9 ASSVGLWGQSYNEQF
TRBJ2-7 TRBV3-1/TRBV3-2 ASSQEDRGAAREEQY
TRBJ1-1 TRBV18 ASSPGQNTEAF
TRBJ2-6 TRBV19 ASHRQGISSGANVLT
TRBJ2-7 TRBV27 ASSDGGASYEQY
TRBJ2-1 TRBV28 ASSPGGSYNEQF
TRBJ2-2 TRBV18 ASSPSGNTGELF
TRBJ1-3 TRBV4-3 ASSQETGGAGNTIY
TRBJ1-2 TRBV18 ASSPRGQGKTFYGYT
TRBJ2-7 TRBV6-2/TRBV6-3 ASSYERVSYEQY
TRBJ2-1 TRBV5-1 ASSYAGDSYNEQF
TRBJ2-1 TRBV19 ASGTSGSNEQF
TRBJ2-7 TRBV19 ASTPGYEQY
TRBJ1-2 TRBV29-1 SVATGLYGYT
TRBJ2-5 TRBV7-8 ASSLGQLKETQY
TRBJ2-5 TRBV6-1 ASSGDAPTGTVGQTQY
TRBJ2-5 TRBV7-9 ASSSTGGGRETQY
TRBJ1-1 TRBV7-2 ASSPQGDEAF
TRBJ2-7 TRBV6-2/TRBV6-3 ASSWVQAYEQY
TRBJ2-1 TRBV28 ASSPNYNEQF
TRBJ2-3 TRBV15 ATSKGQGTDTQY
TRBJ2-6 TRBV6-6 ASSPRTGGDSGANVLT
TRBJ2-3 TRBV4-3 ASSQDLDSTDTQY
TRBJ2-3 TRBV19 ASSMEVTDTQY
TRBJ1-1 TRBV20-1 SAPETGKAF
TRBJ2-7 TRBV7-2 ASSPPVYEQY
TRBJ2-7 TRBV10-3 AISDEIHYEQY
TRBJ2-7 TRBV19 ASSIGLAYEQY
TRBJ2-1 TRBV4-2 ASSRGAGSDNEQF
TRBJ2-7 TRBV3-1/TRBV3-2 ASSQGLGVYEQY
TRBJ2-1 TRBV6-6 ASSYSGDITNEQF
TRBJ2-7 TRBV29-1 SVARDRGYEQY
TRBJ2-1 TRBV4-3 ASSQGTGSIEQF
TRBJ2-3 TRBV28 ASRPPGRTDTQY
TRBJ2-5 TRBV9 ASSTLGGPETQY
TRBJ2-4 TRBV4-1 ASSQEFRDTIQY
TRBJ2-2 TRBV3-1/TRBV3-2 ASSQVGGNTGELF
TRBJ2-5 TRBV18 ASSPLGLAGKETQY
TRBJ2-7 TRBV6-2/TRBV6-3 ASSGGQGSSYEQY
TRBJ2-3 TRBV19 ASSRYSGGLADTQY
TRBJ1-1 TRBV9 ASSFGDGTEAF
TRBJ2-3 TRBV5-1 ASSAGLAGTADTQY
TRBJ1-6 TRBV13 ASSGRFGTAYNSPLH
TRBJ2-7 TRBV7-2 ASSPTSGGPYEQY
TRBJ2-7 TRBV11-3 ASSRDRGGEQY
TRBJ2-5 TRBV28 ASSYRGLEETQY
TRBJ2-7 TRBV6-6 ASKGLTYEQY